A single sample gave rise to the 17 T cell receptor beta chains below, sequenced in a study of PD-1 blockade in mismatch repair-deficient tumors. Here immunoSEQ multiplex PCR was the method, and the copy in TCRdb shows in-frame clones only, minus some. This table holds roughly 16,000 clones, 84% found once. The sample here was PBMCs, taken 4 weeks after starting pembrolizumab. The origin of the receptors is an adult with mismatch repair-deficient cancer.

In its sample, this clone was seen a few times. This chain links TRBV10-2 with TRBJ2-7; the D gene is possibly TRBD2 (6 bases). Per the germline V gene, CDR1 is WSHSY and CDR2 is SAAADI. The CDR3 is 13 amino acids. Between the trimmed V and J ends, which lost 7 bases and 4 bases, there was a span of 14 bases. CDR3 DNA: TGCGCCAGCAAGGACGGAGGGCCGTACGAGCAGTACTTC. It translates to CASKDGGPYEQYF.

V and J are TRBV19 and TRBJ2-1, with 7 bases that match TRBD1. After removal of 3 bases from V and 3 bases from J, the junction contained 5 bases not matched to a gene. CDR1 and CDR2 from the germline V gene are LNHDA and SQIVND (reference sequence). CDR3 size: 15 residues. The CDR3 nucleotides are TGTGCCAGTAGTATCGCAGGGGGTAACTACAATGAGCAGTTCTTC. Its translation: CASSIAGGNYNEQFF.

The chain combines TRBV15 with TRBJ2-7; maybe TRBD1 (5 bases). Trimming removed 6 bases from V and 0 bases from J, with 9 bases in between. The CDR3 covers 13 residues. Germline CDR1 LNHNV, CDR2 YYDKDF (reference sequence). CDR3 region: CATRGLNSYEQYF. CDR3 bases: TGTGCCACCAGGGGGCTGAACTCCTACGAGCAGTACTTC.

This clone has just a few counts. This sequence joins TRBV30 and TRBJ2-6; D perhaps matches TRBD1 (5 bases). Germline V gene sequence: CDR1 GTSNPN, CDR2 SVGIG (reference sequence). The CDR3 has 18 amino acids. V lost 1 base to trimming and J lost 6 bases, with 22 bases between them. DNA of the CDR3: TGTGCCTGGAGTGCGTTTAAACAGGTCCTCAGTGCGGCCAACGTCCTGACTTTC. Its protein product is CAWSAFKQVLSAANVLTF.

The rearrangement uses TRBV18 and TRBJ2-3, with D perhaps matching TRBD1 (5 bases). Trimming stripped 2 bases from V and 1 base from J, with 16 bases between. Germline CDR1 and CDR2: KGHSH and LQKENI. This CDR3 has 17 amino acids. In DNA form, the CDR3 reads TGTGCCAGCTCACCAAGGGAACAGGACGACGGCACAGATACGCAGTATTTT. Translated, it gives CASSPREQDDGTDTQYF.

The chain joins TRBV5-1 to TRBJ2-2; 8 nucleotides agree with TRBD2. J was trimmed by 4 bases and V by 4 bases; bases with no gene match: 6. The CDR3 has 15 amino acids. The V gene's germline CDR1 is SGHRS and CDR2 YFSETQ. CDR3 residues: CASSGGLAGTGELFF. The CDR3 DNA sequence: TGCGCCAGCAGCGGAGGACTAGCAGGCACCGGGGAGCTGTTTTTT. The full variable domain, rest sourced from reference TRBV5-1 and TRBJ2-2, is KAGVTQTPRYLIKTRGQQVTLSCSPISGHRSVSWYQQTPGQGLQFLFEYFSETQRNKGNFPGRFSGRQFSNSRSEMNVSTLELGDSALYLCASSGGLAGTGELFFGEGSRLTVL.

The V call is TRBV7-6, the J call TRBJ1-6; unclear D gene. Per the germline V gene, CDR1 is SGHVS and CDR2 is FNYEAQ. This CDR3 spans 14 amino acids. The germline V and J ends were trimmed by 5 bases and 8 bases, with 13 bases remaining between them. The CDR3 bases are TGTGCCAGCAGCCTTGCGGCGGTTCATTCACCCCTCCACTTT. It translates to CASSLAAVHSPLHF.

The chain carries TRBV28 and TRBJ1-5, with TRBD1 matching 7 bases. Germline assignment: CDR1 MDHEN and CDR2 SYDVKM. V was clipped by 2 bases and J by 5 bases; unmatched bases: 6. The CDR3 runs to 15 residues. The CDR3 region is CASSLLGDSHQPQHF. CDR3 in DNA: TGTGCCAGCAGTTTACTAGGGGACAGCCATCAGCCCCAGCATTTT.

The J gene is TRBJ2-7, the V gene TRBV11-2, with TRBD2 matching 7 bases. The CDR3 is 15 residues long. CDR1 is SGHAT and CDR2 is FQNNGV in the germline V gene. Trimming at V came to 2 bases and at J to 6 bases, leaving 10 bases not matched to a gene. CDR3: CASSLLEGRAPEQYF. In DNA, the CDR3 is TGTGCCAGCAGCTTACTTGAAGGGAGGGCCCCCGAGCAGTACTTC. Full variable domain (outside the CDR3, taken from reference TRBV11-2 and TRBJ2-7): EAGVAQSPRYKIIEKRQSVAFWCNPISGHATLYWYQQILGQGPKLLIQFQNNGVVDDSQLPKDRFSAERLKGVDSTLKIQPAKLEDSAVYLCASSLLEGRAPEQYFGPGTRLTVT.

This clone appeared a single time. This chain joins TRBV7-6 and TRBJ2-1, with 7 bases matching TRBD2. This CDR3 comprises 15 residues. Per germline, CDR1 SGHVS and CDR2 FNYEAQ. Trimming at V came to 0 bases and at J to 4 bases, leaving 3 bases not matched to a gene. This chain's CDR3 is CASSLAGGRYNEQFF. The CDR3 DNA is TGTGCCAGCAGCTTAGCGGGCGGGAGATACAATGAGCAGTTCTTC.

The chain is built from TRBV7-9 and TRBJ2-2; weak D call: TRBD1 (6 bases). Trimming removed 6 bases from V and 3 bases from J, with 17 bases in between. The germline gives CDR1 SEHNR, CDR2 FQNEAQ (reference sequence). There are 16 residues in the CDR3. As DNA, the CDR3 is TGTGCCAGCAGTCGCACAGGGTTTGGGGACACCGGGGAGCTGTTTTTT. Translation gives CASSRTGFGDTGELFF.

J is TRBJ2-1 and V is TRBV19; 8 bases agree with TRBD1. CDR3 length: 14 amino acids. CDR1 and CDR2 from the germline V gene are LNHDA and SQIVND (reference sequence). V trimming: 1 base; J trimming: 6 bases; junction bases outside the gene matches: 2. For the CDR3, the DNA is TGTGCCAGTAGTATAGGGACAGGGTTCAATGAGCAGTTCTTC. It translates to CASSIGTGFNEQFF.

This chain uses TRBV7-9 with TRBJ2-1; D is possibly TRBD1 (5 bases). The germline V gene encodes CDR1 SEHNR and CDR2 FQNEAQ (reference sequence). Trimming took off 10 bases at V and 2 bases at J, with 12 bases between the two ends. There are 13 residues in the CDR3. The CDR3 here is CATEQAPYNEQFF. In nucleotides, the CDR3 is TGTGCCACCGAACAGGCCCCCTACAATGAGCAGTTCTTC.

This CDR3 is CASSLTLAQEGGSNQPQHF. The CDR3 DNA reads TGTGCCAGCAGCCTTACCCTGGCACAGGAGGGTGGTAGCAATCAGCCCCAGCATTTT. This rearrangement joins TRBV7-9 to TRBJ1-5; D is possibly TRBD1 (5 bases). CDR3 length: 19 amino acids. From germline, CDR1 is SEHNR and CDR2 FQNEAQ (reference sequence). V lost 5 bases and J lost 0, with 23 bases in between.

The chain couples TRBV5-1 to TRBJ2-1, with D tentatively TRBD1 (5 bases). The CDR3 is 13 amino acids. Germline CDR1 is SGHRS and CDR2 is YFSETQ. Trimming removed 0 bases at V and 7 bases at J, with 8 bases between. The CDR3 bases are TGCGCCAGCAGCTTGGAGGGGCGGAATGAGCAGTTCTTC. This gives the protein CASSLEGRNEQFF.

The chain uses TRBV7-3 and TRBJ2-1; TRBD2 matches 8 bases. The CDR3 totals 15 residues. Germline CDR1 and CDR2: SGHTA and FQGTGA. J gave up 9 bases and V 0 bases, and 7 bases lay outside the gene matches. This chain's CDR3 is CASSLTVSAGGEQFF. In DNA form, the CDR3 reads TGTGCCAGCAGCTTAACGGTCTCGGCGGGAGGTGAGCAGTTCTTC.

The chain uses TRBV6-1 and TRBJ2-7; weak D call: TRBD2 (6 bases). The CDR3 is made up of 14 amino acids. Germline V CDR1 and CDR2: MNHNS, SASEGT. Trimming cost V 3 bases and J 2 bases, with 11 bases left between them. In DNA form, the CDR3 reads TGTGCCAGCAGTGAGACTAGAAATACCTACGAGCAGTACTTC. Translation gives CASSETRNTYEQYF.